This entry lists 12 T cell receptor beta chains sequenced from one sample in a study of blood T cells in healthy people across ages. Primers used in a second PCR of roughly 7 to 12 cycles were a sample-barcoded 5' primer and a J-beta primer mix. TCRdb reprocessed the 5' RACE reads with MiXCR, giving one entry per CDR3 protein. The sample yields approximately 960,000 distinct CDR3 sequences, just under 30% seen once. These data were also filed under a second study, of T cells of mothers and their children.

The material sequenced was blood. The receptors were sampled from a middle-aged woman in good health.

The chain links TRBV20-1 to TRBJ2-3; D gene unclear. Looked up from germline, CDR1 is DFQATT and CDR2 is SNEGSKA (reference sequence). The CDR3 sequence is 12 residues long. V was shortened by 3 bases and J by 2 bases, with 6 bases between the two germline ends. CDR3 DNA: TGCAGTGCTAGTAGCATCACAGATACGCAGTATTTT. This encodes CSASSITDTQYF.

This clonotype has just a few counts. A junction boundary mismatches the germline segment, possibly from a read error. V and J are TRBV28 and TRBJ1-2; D ambiguous. The germline CDR1 and CDR2 sequences are MDHEN and SYDVKM. The CDR3 sequence is 13 residues long. The CDR3 spells CASSSDMFYSYTF. The CDR3 DNA sequence: TGTGCCAGCAGTTCAGATATGTTCTATAGCTACACCTTC.

The V gene is TRBV5-5, the J gene TRBJ1-5; D might be TRBD1 (6 bases). The CDR3 sequence is 15 residues long. V was cut by 9 bases and J by 6 bases, with 22 bases left in between. The germline gives CDR1 SGHKS, CDR2 YYEKEE (reference sequence). The CDR3 region is CANWLKGEASQPQHF. CDR3 in DNA: TGTGCCAATTGGCTGAAGGGGGAGGCGAGTCAGCCCCAGCATTTT.

As to this clonotype: Its ends do not fully match the called genes, so a read error is possible. V and J are TRBV28 and TRBJ1-1; D call uncertain. From germline, CDR1 is MDHEN and CDR2 SYDVKM. The CDR3 length is 12 residues. CDR3 sequence reads: CAGSLRTDGAFF. The CDR3 DNA reads as TGTGCCGGCAGTCTCAGGACGGATGGAGCTTTCTTT. The variable domain in full, with the rest retrieved from reference TRBV28 and TRBJ1-1, is DVKVTQSSRYLVKRTGEKVFLECVQDMDHENMFWYRQDPGLGLRLIYFSYDVKMKEKGDIPEGYSVSREKKERFSLILESASTNQTSMYLCAGSLRTDGAFFGQGTRLTVV.

The chain carries TRBV5-1 and TRBJ2-7; D gene uncertain. Trimming removed 0 bases from V and 7 bases from J, with 11 bases in between. Germline CDR1 SGHRS, CDR2 YFSETQ. The CDR3 loop spans 13 amino acids. CDR3 DNA sequence: TGCGCCAGCAGCTTGGCTCATCAAAGGGAGCAGTACTTC. Translated, it gives CASSLAHQREQYF.

This clonotype has just a few counts. The rearrangement joins TRBV21-1 to TRBJ2-7; the table assigns TRBD1, which was not confirmed against the DNA. TRBV21-1 is noted as a pseudogene. This CDR3 spans 18 amino acids. This CDR3 is CASSKVIDRGKVSYEQYF. The DNA for the CDR3 is TGTGCCAGCAGCAAAGTAATAGACAGGGGCAAAGTCTCCTACGAGCAGTACTTC.

The chain joins TRBV6-6 to TRBJ1-1; TRBD1 matches 9 bases. Trimming took 5 bases from V and 8 from J; bases not matched to a gene: 6. Germline V gives CDR1 MNHNY, CDR2 SVGAGI (reference sequence). CDR3 length: 13 amino acids. This chain's CDR3 is CASSQQGAREAFF. DNA for the CDR3: TGTGCCAGCAGTCAACAGGGGGCGCGGGAAGCTTTCTTT.

This clonotype showed up many times. The V gene is TRBV15, the J gene TRBJ1-2, with 7 bases lining up with TRBD1. The germline V gene encodes CDR1 LNHNV and CDR2 YYDKDF (reference sequence). CDR3 length: 15 residues. Losses at the gene ends were 0 bases for V and 7 bases for J; bases not matched to a gene: 8. CDR3 sequence reads: CATSRDSPRQGGYTF. CDR3 bases: TGTGCCACCAGCAGAGATTCTCCGCGACAGGGTGGCTACACCTTC. Filled out from reference TRBV15 and TRBJ1-2, the complete variable domain reads DAMVIQNPRYQVTQFGKPVTLSCSQTLNHNVMYWYQQKSSQAPKLLFHYYDKDFNNEADTPDNFQSRRPNTSFCFLDIRSPGLGDTAMYLCATSRDSPRQGGYTFGSGTRLTVV.

This clonotype came up many times. J is TRBJ2-7 and V is TRBV6-1; D might be TRBD2 (5 bases). CDR3 length: 19 residues. V lost 4 bases and J 1 base, leaving 26 bases between the germline ends. The germline V gene has CDR1 MNHNS and CDR2 SASEGT. CDR3 residues: CASSAPSPTRAGLSYEQYF. CDR3 bases: TGTGCCAGCAGTGCCCCATCCCCGACCCGCGCGGGTTTATCCTACGAGCAGTACTTC.

Concerning this clonotype itself: A read error may explain this, as a much larger clone is one base away. This chain links TRBV12-3 or TRBV12-4 with TRBJ1-2; D is possibly TRBD1 (5 bases). The CDR3 runs 14 residues. The CDR3 region is CVSSVGRAVGGYTF. DNA of the CDR3: TGTGTCAGCAGTGTGGGCAGGGCAGTTGGCGGCTACACCTTC.

This clonotype was recorded a few times. The rearrangement joins TRBV12-3 or TRBV12-4 to TRBJ2-1; D gene uncertain. The CDR3 has 14 amino acids. With 5 bases removed from V and 12 bases from J, the gap between germline ends came to 20 bases. CDR3 in amino acids: CASSDDPRDYVQFF. CDR3 bases: TGTGCCAGCAGTGATGACCCGCGTGATTACGTGCAGTTCTTC.

This clonotype appeared many times. The rearrangement links TRBV7-2 to TRBJ2-1, with 9 positions matching TRBD2. Looked up from germline, CDR1 is SGHTA and CDR2 is FQGNSA. This CDR3 has 15 residues. V lost 5 bases and J lost 5; bases outside the gene matches: 7. CDR3 residues: CASSKPSGTNNEQFF. The CDR3 nucleotides read TGTGCCAGCAGCAAGCCTAGCGGGACCAACAATGAGCAGTTCTTC.